These 23 T cell receptor beta chains were all obtained from the same sample, sequenced in a study of blood T cell repertoires in COVID-19. Generated by immunoSEQ multiplex PCR, the TCRdb table keeps only in-frame clones and is missing some. This sample yields around 260,000 clones, of which around 89% are seen a single time; about 0.8% belongs to the top ten. The source material was peripheral blood. The receptors originated from a man younger than 45 with acute or convalescent COVID-19.

The chain links TRBV28 to TRBJ2-1; 8 nucleotides agree with TRBD1. From germline, CDR1 is MDHEN and CDR2 SYDVKM. The V and J ends lost 2 bases and 6 bases, in that order; junction bases with no gene match: 9. The length of the CDR3 is 16 residues. The CDR3 reads CASSLDQGARGNEQFF. The CDR3 region has the DNA TGTGCCAGCAGTTTAGATCAGGGGGCCCGGGGCAATGAGCAGTTCTTC.

The sample holds one count of this clone. The chain uses TRBV9 and TRBJ1-2, with 7 bases that match TRBD1. The CDR3 spans 14 residues. Germline V gene sequence: CDR1 SGDLS, CDR2 YYNGEE. The J segment lost 8 bases and the V segment lost 0 bases, leaving 7 bases of the junction unmatched. The CDR3 spells CASSVEVTGTGYTF. CDR3 sequence (DNA): TGTGCCAGCAGCGTAGAGGTGACAGGGACAGGCTACACCTTC.

The rearrangement uses TRBV5-6 and TRBJ1-6; D unclear. Germline assignment: CDR1 SGHDT and CDR2 YYEEEE. Trimming removed 1 base at V and 6 bases at J, with 14 bases between. This CDR3 contains 16 residues. CDR3: CASSLRSSGSNSPLHF. The DNA for the CDR3 is TGTGCCAGCAGCTTGAGGTCCTCGGGGAGTAATTCACCCCTCCACTTT. Combining the CDR3 with reference TRBV5-6 and TRBJ1-6 gives the whole variable domain DAGVTQSPTHLIKTRGQQVTLRCSPKSGHDTVSWYQQALGQGPQFIFQYYEEEERQRGNFPDRFSGHQFPNYSSELNVNALLLGDSALYLCASSLRSSGSNSPLHFGNGTRLTVT.

This clone was seen once. The chain couples TRBV4-2 to TRBJ1-2, with TRBD1 identical over 9 bases. The CDR3 has 16 residues. Losses at the gene ends were 2 bases for V and 7 bases for J; bases not matched to a gene: 11. Germline values: CDR1 LGHNA, CDR2 YNFKEQ. The CDR3 DNA reads as TGTGCCAGCAGCCAACAAGTCACCGGGACAGGGAGTGGCTACACCTTC. This codes for CASSQQVTGTGSGYTF.

The chain combines TRBV4-2 with TRBJ1-1, with TRBD1 as a possible D gene (5 bases). CDR1 is LGHNA, CDR2 YNFKEQ, per germline. The V gene lost 0 bases and the J gene lost 1 base, with 12 bases spanning the gap. The CDR3 runs 16 residues. The CDR3 spells CASSQDWVTANTEAFF. CDR3 DNA sequence: TGTGCCAGCAGCCAAGATTGGGTGACAGCGAACACTGAAGCTTTCTTT.

The chain joins TRBV18 to TRBJ1-6, with a possible D match to TRBD1 (6 bases). V was pared by 6 bases and J by 5 bases, with 14 bases between. CDR1 is KGHSH and CDR2 is LQKENI in the germline V gene. CDR3 length: 15 amino acids. The CDR3: CASSRTVTDNSPLHF. CDR3 nucleotides: TGTGCCAGCTCCCGGACAGTCACTGATAATTCACCCCTCCACTTT.

The chain combines TRBV9 with TRBJ1-6, with D uncertain. Germline values: CDR1 SGDLS, CDR2 YYNGEE. CDR3 size: 15 residues. Trimming pared 4 bases from V and 6 bases from J, leaving 14 bases between. The CDR3 spells CASSLRGQSNSPLHF. Written as DNA, the CDR3 is TGTGCCAGCAGCTTAAGAGGCCAATCTAATTCACCCCTCCACTTT. Full variable domain (rest looked up from reference TRBV9 and TRBJ1-6): DSGVTQTPKHLITATGQRVTLRCSPRSGDLSVYWYQQSLDQGLQFLIQYYNGEERAKGNILERFSAQQFPDLHSELNLSSLELGDSALYFCASSLRGQSNSPLHFGNGTRLTVT.

CDR3 sequence (DNA): TGTGCCACCAGCAGAGGGGTGGGACTAGCGGGAGATGAGCAGTTCTTC. It is translated as CATSRGVGLAGDEQFF. The chain couples TRBV15 to TRBJ2-1; 14 positions agree with TRBD2. CDR3 length equals 16 residues. Trimming cost V 1 base and J 8 bases; bases outside gene matches: 4. CDR1 is LNHNV, CDR2 YYDKDF, per germline (reference sequence).

The rearrangement links TRBV29-1 to TRBJ2-4; TRBD2 agrees at 11 bases. The V gene end was trimmed by 6 bases and the J gene end by 8 bases; junction bases not matched to a gene: 6. Germline assignment: CDR1 SQVTM and CDR2 ANQGSEA. The CDR3 totals 13 residues. DNA for the CDR3: TGCAGCGTGGCGCGTAGCGGGGGGGACATTCAGTACTTC. It yields the protein CSVARSGGDIQYF.

The rearrangement links TRBV28 to TRBJ1-2; 9 bases are shared with TRBD1. This CDR3 is 14 amino acids long. J gave up 5 bases and V 6 bases, and 7 bases lay outside the gene matches. Germline V gene sequence: CDR1 MDHEN, CDR2 SYDVKM. This CDR3 reads CASSLGQGRYGYTF. CDR3 coding DNA: TGTGCCAGCAGCCTAGGACAGGGGAGGTATGGCTACACCTTC.

The genes are TRBV6-5 and TRBJ2-2; D perhaps matches TRBD2 (5 bases). The germline CDR1 and CDR2 sequences are MNHEY and SVGAGI. This CDR3 is built from 15 residues. V dropped 7 bases and J dropped 4 bases, with 16 bases sitting between them. CDR3 nucleotides: TGTGCCAGCAAGGGAGAAGGGCTTTTCACCGGGGAGCTGTTTTTT. It encodes CASKGEGLFTGELFF.

With regard to this clone: This sample also contains other DNA sequences that code for the same CDR3. The genes are TRBV28 and TRBJ2-5; 8 bases match TRBD2. Germline CDR1 MDHEN, CDR2 SYDVKM. Trimming at V came to 5 bases and at J to 1 base, leaving 6 bases not matched to a gene. The CDR3 is made up of 15 amino acids. CDR3 coding DNA: TGTGCCAGCAGTGCCCCCGGGACTAGCCAAGAGACCCAGTACTTC. Its protein is CASSAPGTSQETQYF.

CDR3 in amino acids: CASSLGGTGGQPQHF. The CDR3 region has the DNA TGCGCCAGCAGCTTAGGTGGTACAGGCGGTCAGCCCCAGCATTTT. V gene TRBV5-1 combines with J gene TRBJ1-5; D perhaps matches TRBD1 (5 bases). The CDR3 has 15 residues. V was trimmed by 2 bases and J by 6 bases, leaving 15 bases between them. Germline lookup yields CDR1 SGHRS and CDR2 YFSETQ.

This clone was detected a few times. The rearrangement uses TRBV27 and TRBJ2-1; 12 positions agree with TRBD2. Germline-derived CDR1 and CDR2 are MNHEY and SMNVEV (reference sequence). This CDR3 region has 14 residues. V lost 2 bases and J lost 7; bases outside the gene matches: 0. The CDR3 bases are TGTGCCAGCAGTTTACTAGCGGGGGGGAATGAGCAGTTCTTC. Translating it yields CASSLLAGGNEQFF.

V is TRBV30 and J is TRBJ2-7; D might be TRBD2 (6 bases). Trimming left V 1 base short and J 5 bases short, with 21 bases between. The CDR3 loop spans 16 amino acids. The V gene's germline CDR1 is GTSNPN and CDR2 SVGIG (reference sequence). CDR3 protein: CAWSGRAGTAPNEQYF. The DNA of the CDR3 is TGTGCCTGGAGTGGCCGGGCCGGGACTGCCCCCAACGAGCAGTACTTC.

The CDR3 region is CASSPLRGSEQFF. The CDR3 DNA follows: TGTGCCAGCAGCCCGTTAAGAGGGTCTGAGCAGTTCTTC. The V gene is TRBV3-1 (or the pseudogene TRBV3-2), the J gene TRBJ2-1; a weak D match, TRBD2 (5 bases). CDR3 length: 13 residues. Germline-derived CDR1 and CDR2 are LGHDT and YNNKEL (reference sequence). The V gene lost 4 bases and the J gene lost 9 bases, with 13 bases spanning the gap.

V usage is TRBV7-9 and J usage is TRBJ1-2, with 8 nucleotides matching TRBD1. V dropped 0 bases and J dropped 7; count of bases not matched to a gene: 4. Germline V gene sequence: CDR1 SEHNR, CDR2 FQNEAQ (reference sequence). CDR3 length: 14 residues. The CDR3 region has the DNA TGTGCCAGCAGCTTAGCTACAGGGGGGTCTGGCTACACCTTC. It yields the protein CASSLATGGSGYTF.

This clone was counted only a few times. This chain joins TRBV6-6 and TRBJ1-2; D is perhaps TRBD1 (6 bases). Germline V gene sequence: CDR1 MNHNY, CDR2 SVGAGI (reference sequence). This CDR3 region has 14 residues. V lost 6 bases and J 0 bases, leaving 11 bases between the germline ends. CDR3 loop: CASSLQGANYGYTF. The CDR3 DNA reads TGTGCCAGCAGCTTACAGGGAGCTAACTATGGCTACACCTTC.

CDR3 DNA: TGTGCCAGCAGTTTAGCCCCAGAGGTAGCCAAAAACATTCAGTACTTC. This codes for CASSLAPEVAKNIQYF. This chain connects TRBV27 to TRBJ2-4; no clear D gene. Trimming took off 2 bases at V and 0 bases at J, with 11 bases between the two ends. There are 16 residues in the CDR3. CDR1 and CDR2 from the germline V gene are MNHEY and SMNVEV (reference sequence).

The gene calls are TRBV2 and TRBJ1-3; the D is unclear. The CDR3 covers 16 residues. Germline CDR1 is SNHLY and CDR2 is FYNNEI. V dropped 6 bases and J dropped 0 bases, with 15 bases sitting between them. CDR3 coding DNA: TGTGCCAGCAGCGAGGGAGCAGGCGGCTCTGGAAACACCATATATTTT. Translated: CASSEGAGGSGNTIYF.

The J gene is TRBJ2-7, the V gene TRBV28; 10 bases are shared with TRBD1. The CDR3 runs to 15 residues. Losses at the gene ends were 10 bases for V and 3 bases for J; bases not matched to a gene: 12. Germline CDR1 reads MDHEN; CDR2 reads SYDVKM. The CDR3 DNA sequence: TGTGCCACCTCGGAGCCCGGGACAGGGGTCTACGAGCAGTACTTC. Translating gives CATSEPGTGVYEQYF. Looking up the rest from reference TRBV28 and TRBJ2-7 gives the full variable domain: DVKVTQSSRYLVKRTGEKVFLECVQDMDHENMFWYRQDPGLGLRLIYFSYDVKMKEKGDIPEGYSVSREKKERFSLILESASTNQTSMYLCATSEPGTGVYEQYFGPGTRLTVT.

V is TRBV28 and J is TRBJ2-1, with TRBD2 matching 9 bases. The CDR3 has 22 residues. The V and J ends lost 5 bases and 4 bases, in that order; junction bases with no gene match: 27. Germline V gives CDR1 MDHEN, CDR2 SYDVKM. CDR3 in DNA: TGTGCCAGCAGTATATCAGGTACGCAGGGTGCTAGCGGGAAGGTGTTATACAATGAGCAGTTCTTC. Translated: CASSISGTQGASGKVLYNEQFF.

This chain joins TRBV5-5 and TRBJ2-1, with 11 nucleotides matching TRBD2. From germline, CDR1 is SGHKS and CDR2 YYEKEE (reference sequence). The CDR3 is 15 residues long. V lost 3 bases, J lost 9 bases, and 8 bases stayed unmatched. The chain's CDR3 is CASSSFSGGAAEQFF. The CDR3 bases are TGTGCCAGCAGCTCCTTTAGCGGGGGGGCCGCTGAGCAGTTCTTC.